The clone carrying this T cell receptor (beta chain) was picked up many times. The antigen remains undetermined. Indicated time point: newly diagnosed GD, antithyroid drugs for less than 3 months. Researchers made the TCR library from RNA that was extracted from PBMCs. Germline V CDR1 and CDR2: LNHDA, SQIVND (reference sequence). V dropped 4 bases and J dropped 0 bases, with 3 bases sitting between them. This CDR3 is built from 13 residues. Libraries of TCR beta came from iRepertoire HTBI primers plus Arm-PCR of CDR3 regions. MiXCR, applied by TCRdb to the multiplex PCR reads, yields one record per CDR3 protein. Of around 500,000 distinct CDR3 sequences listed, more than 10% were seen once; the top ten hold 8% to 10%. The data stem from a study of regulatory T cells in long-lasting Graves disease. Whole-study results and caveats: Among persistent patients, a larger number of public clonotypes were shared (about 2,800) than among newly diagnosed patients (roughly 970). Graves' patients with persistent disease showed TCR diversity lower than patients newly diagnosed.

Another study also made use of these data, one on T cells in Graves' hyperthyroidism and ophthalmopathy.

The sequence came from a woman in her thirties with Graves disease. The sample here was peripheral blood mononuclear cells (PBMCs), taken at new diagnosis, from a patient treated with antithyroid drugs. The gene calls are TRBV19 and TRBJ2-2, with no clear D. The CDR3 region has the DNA TGTGCCAGTAGTAAGACGAACACCGGGGAGCTGTTTTTT. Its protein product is CASSKTNTGELFF.